These 8 T cell receptor beta chains were sequenced from one sample in a study of T-cell memory formation after mild COVID-19. Each CDR3 protein gets one entry after TCRdb re-called the 5' RACE reads with MiXCR. Found here are approximately 450,000 distinct CDR3 sequences, 15% to 20% of them singletons; the top ten hold 12%. The sample consisted of PBMCs or a T cell subset sorted from them (not recorded which). These receptors originate from an adult woman who had mild COVID-19 (a few samples of this study predate the infection). Cell type and time point are not known.

There are a few counts of this clonotype. The V call is TRBV3-1, the J call TRBJ2-7; 8 bases match TRBD2. Germline lookup yields CDR1 LGHDT and CDR2 YNNKEL (reference sequence). CDR3 length equals 15 residues. After removal of 0 bases from V and 2 bases from J, the junction contained 3 bases not matched to a gene. The CDR3 sequence is CASSQDPGLAYEQYF. As DNA, the CDR3 is TGTGCCAGCAGCCAAGATCCGGGACTAGCCTACGAGCAGTACTTC.

The table lists this clonotype with many counts. The junction does not match germline at one end; this may be a read error. V is TRBV12-3 or TRBV12-4 and J is TRBJ1-1; D unresolved. CDR3 length: 12 amino acids. The CDR3 loop is CASSFGNTEAFF. The CDR3 nucleotides are TGCGCCAGCAGCTTTGGGAACACTGAAGCTTTCTTT.

This clonotype appeared a few times. The chain recombines TRBV5-4 with TRBJ1-3; D call uncertain. The CDR3 is 15 residues long. Trimming removed 2 bases at V and 0 bases at J, with 9 bases between. The germline V gene has CDR1 SGHNT and CDR2 YYREEE (reference sequence). CDR3 protein: CASSLRPPSGNTIYF. CDR3 DNA: TGTGCCAGCAGCTTACGACCCCCCTCTGGAAACACCATATATTTT.

This clonotype has more than one count but fewer than ten. The CDR3 loop reads CSARRLAGNSKPGELFF. The CDR3 region has the DNA TGCAGTGCTAGACGACTAGCGGGTAACTCCAAGCCCGGGGAGCTGTTTTTT. The chain joins TRBV20-1 to TRBJ2-2; 10 bases are shared with TRBD2. V gave up 2 bases and J gave up 6 bases; unmatched junction bases: 12. The CDR3 loop spans 17 amino acids. The germline CDR1 and CDR2 sequences are DFQATT and SNEGSKA (reference sequence).

The CDR3 coding sequence is TGTGCCAGCAGCAATCTTCGGGGACAGGGGACGAATGAGCAGTTCTTC. Translation: CASSNLRGQGTNEQFF. The chain uses TRBV12-3 or TRBV12-4 and TRBJ2-1; TRBD1 aligns across 10 bases. V lost 6 bases, J lost 7 bases, and 12 bases stayed unmatched. The CDR3 consists of 16 residues.

There are many counts of this clonotype. This chain uses TRBV7-8 with TRBJ2-7; D not resolved. Trimming left V 1 base short and J 7 bases short, with 23 bases between. Germline V gene sequence: CDR1 SGHVS, CDR2 FQNEAQ. The CDR3 runs to 17 residues. CDR3 in DNA: TGTGCCAGCAGCTTAGAAAGGTTGGGCACGAAGAAGGGTGAGCAGTACTTC. This encodes CASSLERLGTKKGEQYF. Full variable domain (rest looked up from reference TRBV7-8 and TRBJ2-7): GAGVSQSPRYKVAKRGQDVALRCDPISGHVSLFWYQQALGQGPEFLTYFQNEAQLDKSGLPSDRFFAERPEGSVSTLKIQRTQQEDSAVYLCASSLERLGTKKGEQYFGPGTRLTVT.

This chain uses TRBV20-1 with TRBJ1-6, with 12 nucleotides matching TRBD1. Germline assignment: CDR1 DFQATT and CDR2 SNEGSKA (reference sequence). The CDR3 is made up of 15 amino acids. The J segment lost 6 bases and the V segment lost 6 bases, leaving 6 bases of the junction unmatched. CDR3 nucleotides: TGCAGTGCGAGTCCGGGACAGGGGGCTAATTCACCCCTCCACTTT. The encoded protein is CSASPGQGANSPLHF.

A few counts support this clonotype. The rearrangement uses TRBV7-9 and TRBJ2-3; D is uncertain. CDR1 and CDR2 from the germline V gene are SEHNR and FQNEAQ (reference sequence). This CDR3 contains 13 residues. V was clipped by 1 base and J by 9 bases, with 11 bases between them. The CDR3 is CASSLDPLKTQYF. CDR3 in DNA: TGTGCCAGCAGCTTAGACCCTCTGAAGACGCAGTATTTT.